This T cell receptor (beta chain) came from a study of control samples from healthy donors and cancer patients. The V gene's germline CDR1 is SGHTA and CDR2 FQGNSA. This CDR3 spans 14 amino acids. Trimming shortened V by 0 bases and J by 4 bases, and 10 bases separated the two germline ends. The data were produced by immunoSEQ multiplex PCR, yet TCRdb's version contains in-frame clones alone and is incomplete. Altogether roughly 74,000 clones are present, approximately 94% being singletons, with the ten largest covering roughly 5%. This sequence originates from a young woman in good health. Source material: blood. J is TRBJ2-7 and V is TRBV7-2; D is unresolved. This chain's CDR3 is CASSLAVWGYEQYF. For the CDR3, the DNA is TGTGCCAGCAGCTTAGCAGTGTGGGGTTACGAGCAGTACTTC.